This T cell receptor (beta chain) was obtained from a study of blood T cell repertoires in COVID-19. Across the whole study: Sites in the United States, Italy and Spain provided acute and convalescent COVID-19 samples.

The CDR3 consists of 15 residues. Germline CDR1 is MGHRA and CDR2 is YSYEKL. V was cut by 2 bases and J by 2 bases, with 12 bases left in between. Residents of about two dozen US areas, aged roughly 18 to 89 years, made up the participants. Donors in Cohort 3 counted as recovered after two negative PCRs, clearance, or symptom resolution. TCRdb's copy holds only in-frame clones and misses some; the assay was immunoSEQ multiplex PCR. The sample holds roughly 520,000 clones, around 89% seen once. The sequenced sample was PBMCs or T cells enriched from blood (not recorded which). The chain couples TRBV4-1 to TRBJ2-5, with D possibly being TRBD1 (6 bases). The TCR originated in a middle-aged woman who had recovered from COVID-19. CDR3 region: CASSQTGQRQETQYF. CDR3 coding DNA: TGCGCCAGCAGCCAAACCGGACAGAGACAAGAGACCCAGTACTTC.